These 27 T cell receptor beta chains originate from one sample sequenced in a study of cytomegalovirus exposure and HLA in healthy donors (TCRdb year 2017). Receptor amplification or capture employed the immunoSEQ multiplex PCR assay. For the multiplex PCR, a mixture combining 60 forward primers for TCR Vbeta segments and 13 reverse primers for TCR Jbeta segments was used. The table comes from immuneACCESS by way of TCRdb, which keeps in-frame sequences with V and J called. Part of the clones is missing from these tables; in studies checked, under half for an unresolved V gene and the rest for unknown reasons. This sample gives approximately 190,000 clones in total; roughly 80% of them show up just once. The top ten clonotypes cover 3.5% to 4% of the sample. Sequenced input: PBMCs. These receptors originate from a man aged 50-60 years in good health and CMV-seronegative.

The gene calls are TRBV4-1 and TRBJ1-2, with a weak D call TRBD1 (5 bases). Trimming cost V 8 bases and J 5 bases, with 15 bases left between them. The CDR3 spans 13 residues. The germline V gene has CDR1 MGHRA and CDR2 YSYEKL. The CDR3 DNA reads TGCGCCAGCTCCCCCCTTGGGGGGTATGGCTACACCTTC. Translated: CASSPLGGYGYTF.

The chain joins TRBV7-3 to TRBJ1-6, with unresolved D. CDR1 SGHTA and CDR2 FQGTGA come from the germline V gene. This CDR3 is built from 13 residues. Trimming removed 2 bases from V and 9 bases from J, with 8 bases in between. The CDR3 reads CASSLGSGSPLHF. In DNA form, the CDR3 reads TGTGCCAGCAGCTTAGGTTCGGGTTCACCCCTCCACTTT.

As concerns this clone: Relative to the germline gene, one junction end is altered; a read error may explain this. The DNA for the CDR3 is TGTTCCAGCAGCTTAGAAGTGACAGGGGGATTCGAGCAGTACTTC. Protein product: CSSSLEVTGGFEQYF. The gene calls are TRBV7-9 and TRBJ2-7; 9 bases are a match to TRBD1. The CDR3 totals 15 residues. Looked up from germline, CDR1 is SEHNR and CDR2 is FQNEAQ (reference sequence).

This clone appeared a single time. The J gene is TRBJ2-5, the V gene TRBV4-3, with D tentatively TRBD2 (6 bases). Between the trimmed V and J ends, which lost 1 base and 5 bases, there was a span of 11 bases. CDR1 and CDR2 from the germline V gene are LGHNA and YSLEER. The CDR3 contains 14 residues. CDR3: CASSQGLGLETQYF. For the CDR3, the DNA is TGCGCCAGCAGCCAAGGACTAGGGCTTGAGACCCAGTACTTC.

A remark on this clone: The junction shows a germline mismatch at one end, possibly a read error. V gene TRBV7-9 combines with J gene TRBJ1-1; 7 nucleotides match TRBD1. This CDR3 has 18 amino acids. Germline lookup yields CDR1 SEHNR and CDR2 FQNEAQ (reference sequence). Here the CDR3 DNA reads TGTTCCAGCAGCCTCCTCGGAGGGGGCGCGCTCTCATCCACTGAAGCTTTCTTT. Protein sequence: CSSSLLGGGALSSTEAFF.

V usage is TRBV7-2 and J usage is TRBJ1-2, with D perhaps TRBD1 (6 bases). Per the germline V gene, CDR1 is SGHTA and CDR2 is FQGNSA. V was shortened by 4 bases and J by 3 bases, with 15 bases between the two germline ends. There are 15 residues in the CDR3. This CDR3 is CASSSGVLGDYGYTF. In DNA form, the CDR3 reads TGTGCCAGCAGCTCAGGGGTCCTGGGGGACTATGGCTACACCTTC.

J is TRBJ1-5 and V is TRBV6-4; D is uncertain. CDR3 size: 13 residues. Deletions cut 6 bases from V and 3 bases from J, with 9 bases between. Germline CDR1 and CDR2: MRHNA and SNTAGT. The CDR3 region has the DNA TGTGCCAGCAGCGCCGACAACAATCAGCCCCAGCATTTT. It translates to CASSADNNQPQHF.

This clone was recorded a few times. The chain recombines TRBV4-1 with TRBJ2-7; the match to TRBD1 covers 7 bases. V lost 1 base, J lost 7 bases, and 4 bases stayed unmatched. CDR3 length: 13 amino acids. Germline-derived CDR1 and CDR2 are MGHRA and YSYEKL. CDR3 loop: CASSQATGFEQYF. The CDR3 coding sequence is TGCGCCAGCAGCCAAGCGACAGGGTTTGAGCAGTACTTC.

The V call is TRBV19, the J call TRBJ2-7, with D hard to call. The CDR3 length is 15 residues. In germline, CDR1 is LNHDA, CDR2 SQIVND (reference sequence). V lost 10 bases and J lost 2, with 21 bases in between. CDR3 DNA sequence: TGTGCCACCAGCCCCATACGACAAAAACCCTACGAGCAGTACTTC. As protein: CATSPIRQKPYEQYF.

This chain joins TRBV20-1 and TRBJ1-2; D is ambiguous. This CDR3 is 11 amino acids long. V shed 6 bases and J shed 3 bases, with 8 bases lying between them. Germline loops: CDR1 DFQATT, CDR2 SNEGSKA (reference sequence). CDR3 DNA sequence: TGCAGTGCCCGGGAAGACTATGGCTACACCTTC. It codes for CSAREDYGYTF.

This chain links TRBV27 with TRBJ2-3, with a weak D call TRBD1 (6 bases). Germline CDR1 and CDR2: MNHEY and SMNVEV (reference sequence). This CDR3 has 13 amino acids. The V end lost 8 bases, the J end lost 3 bases, and 12 bases lay between the germline ends. The CDR3 nucleotides read TGTGCCAGCTGGCCGGACAGAACAGATACGCAGTATTTT. Translated: CASWPDRTDTQYF.

The chain links TRBV7-2 to TRBJ1-6; D call uncertain. CDR1 SGHTA and CDR2 FQGNSA come from the germline V gene. This CDR3 region has 14 residues. V lost 2 bases and J lost 7, with 9 bases in between. CDR3 sequence (DNA): TGTGCCAGCAGCTTAAGCGCCAAGAATTCACCCCTCCACTTT. This gives the protein CASSLSAKNSPLHF.

The chain combines TRBV2 with TRBJ1-1; 7 bases map to TRBD1. Trimming at V came to 8 bases and at J to 6 bases, leaving 12 bases not matched to a gene. This CDR3 comprises 14 residues. Germline V CDR1 and CDR2: SNHLY, FYNNEI. CDR3 region: CASGGGTAIAEAFF. The CDR3 region has the DNA TGTGCCAGCGGAGGGGGCACGGCGATAGCTGAAGCTTTCTTT. The whole variable domain, filled in from reference TRBV2 and TRBJ1-1, reads EPEVTQTPSHQVTQMGQEVILRCVPISNHLYFYWYRQILGQKVEFLVSFYNNEISEKSEIFDDQFSVERPDGSNFTLKIRSTKLEDSAMYFCASGGGTAIAEAFFGQGTRLTVV.

The chain carries TRBV6-1 and TRBJ2-1, with 9 bases lining up with TRBD1. The CDR3 is 15 residues long. V was pared by 6 bases and J by 7 bases, with 10 bases of the junction left unmatched. Germline CDR1 and CDR2: MNHNS and SASEGT. The CDR3: CASSNGGTGTNEQFF. DNA for the CDR3: TGTGCCAGCAGCAACGGGGGGACAGGGACAAATGAGCAGTTCTTC.

The chain joins TRBV7-2 to TRBJ1-6; 8 bases map to TRBD1. The CDR3 spans 14 residues. V was clipped by 6 bases and J by 8 bases; unmatched bases: 6. Germline loops: CDR1 SGHTA, CDR2 FQGNSA. This CDR3 reads CASRQGAWDSPLHF. CDR3 nucleotide sequence: TGTGCCAGCAGGCAGGGGGCATGGGATTCACCCCTCCACTTT.

CDR3 region: CASGFQGTDTQYF. The CDR3 bases are TGTGCTAGTGGTTTTCAGGGCACAGATACGCAGTATTTT. J is TRBJ2-3 and V is TRBV12-5, with D unclear. The germline V gene has CDR1 LGHNT and CDR2 FRNRAP. Trimming removed 3 bases from V and 1 base from J, with 5 bases in between. The CDR3 spans 13 residues.

The V and J genes are TRBV5-4 and TRBJ2-7, with 7 bases that match TRBD1. Germline trimming cut 4 bases from V and 2 bases from J; bases unmatched to any gene: 6. CDR1 SGHNT and CDR2 YYREEE come from the germline V gene (reference sequence). The CDR3 totals 14 residues. CDR3 coding DNA: TGTGCCAGCAGCCCCGGGACAGAAACCTACGAGCAGTACTTC. Its protein is CASSPGTETYEQYF.

The chain links TRBV7-9 to TRBJ1-1; no firm D call. Between the trimmed V and J ends, which lost 4 bases and 1 base, there was a span of 10 bases. Germline V gene lookup returns CDR1 SEHNR and CDR2 FQNEAQ (reference sequence). The CDR3 is 14 residues long. DNA for the CDR3: TGTGCCAGCAGCTCCTCCGAGGCGAACACTGAAGCTTTCTTT. It translates to CASSSSEANTEAFF. Full variable domain (missing parts from reference TRBV7-9 and TRBJ1-1): DTGVSQNPRHKITKRGQNVTFRCDPISEHNRLYWYRQTLGQGPEFLTYFQNEAQLEKSRLLSDRFSAERPKGSFSTLEIQRTEQGDSAMYLCASSSSEANTEAFFGQGTRLTVV.

The V gene is TRBV2, the J gene TRBJ2-5; 9 bases are shared with TRBD2. The J call may be mistaken, given a closer DNA end match to TRBJ2-7. Germline V gene data show CDR1 as SNHLY and CDR2 as FYNNEI. The CDR3 is 14 amino acids. CDR3 protein: CASKAASGVREQYF. The DNA of the CDR3 is TGTGCCAGCAAAGCGGCTAGCGGGGTTCGCGAGCAGTACTTC.

This clone was observed a single time. The V gene is TRBV7-2, the J gene TRBJ2-2, with 10 positions matching TRBD1. In germline, CDR1 is SGHTA, CDR2 FQGNSA. CDR3 length: 19 residues. Losses at the gene ends were 3 bases for V and 4 bases for J; bases not matched to a gene: 14. The CDR3 DNA reads as TGTGCCAGCAGCTTCAGGCGACAGGGGGCATATTTCGGCACCGGGGAGCTGTTTTTT. It translates to CASSFRRQGAYFGTGELFF.

The V call is TRBV2, the J call TRBJ2-2, with 7 bases lining up with TRBD2. The CDR3 has 15 amino acids. Germline V CDR1 and CDR2: SNHLY, FYNNEI. Trimming cost V 4 bases and J 1 base; bases outside gene matches: 3. CDR3 nucleotide sequence: TGTGCCAGCAGTGCCTTAGCGGGGAACACCGGGGAGCTGTTTTTT. Translated, it gives CASSALAGNTGELFF.

This clone was recorded once. The V gene is TRBV2, the J gene TRBJ2-7, with D uncertain. Germline V gene lookup returns CDR1 SNHLY and CDR2 FYNNEI. Trimming shortened V by 3 bases and J by 2 bases, and 11 bases separated the two germline ends. CDR3 length: 14 residues. The CDR3 bases are TGTGCCAGCAGTGAGAGTGTGCGAACCTACGAGCAGTACTTC. It encodes CASSESVRTYEQYF.

J is TRBJ1-2 and V is TRBV13, with 8 bases matching TRBD1. V shed 6 bases, J shed 0 bases, and the junction held 6 bases outside the gene matches. Germline assignment: CDR1 PRHDT and CDR2 FYEKMQ (reference sequence). The CDR3 runs 15 residues. Written as DNA, the CDR3 is TGTGCCAGCAGTTTACCGGGACAGGCTAACTATGGCTACACCTTC. Translated, it gives CASSLPGQANYGYTF.

The J gene is TRBJ1-5, the V gene TRBV10-3, with 12 bases identical to TRBD1. The length of the CDR3 is 15 residues. Germline trimming cut 2 bases from V and 9 bases from J; bases unmatched to any gene: 5. In germline, CDR1 is ENHRY, CDR2 SYGVKD. CDR3 protein: CAISETGQGAVPQHF. In DNA form, the CDR3 reads TGTGCCATCAGTGAGACGGGACAGGGGGCCGTGCCCCAGCATTTT.

The CDR3 is CASSRAGTVFDEQYF. DNA of the CDR3: TGTGCCAGCTCACGAGCCGGGACAGTCTTTGACGAGCAGTACTTC. The chain couples TRBV18 to TRBJ2-7; 7 nucleotides match TRBD1. This CDR3 has 15 amino acids. The V gene's germline CDR1 is KGHSH and CDR2 LQKENI. J lost 5 bases, V lost 4 bases, and 11 bases had no gene match. The entire variable domain, with the rest obtained from reference TRBV18 and TRBJ2-7, is as follows: NAGVMQNPRHLVRRRGQEARLRCSPMKGHSHVYWYRQLPEEGLKFMVYLQKENIIDESGMPKERFSAEFPKEGPSILRIQQVVRGDSAAYFCASSRAGTVFDEQYFGPGTRLTVT.

This rearrangement joins TRBV4-3 to TRBJ1-4; D uncertain. Germline CDR1 is LGHNA and CDR2 is YSLEER. The CDR3 has 17 amino acids. With 4 bases removed from V and 0 bases from J, the gap between germline ends came to 15 bases. The DNA for the CDR3 is TGCGCCAGCAGCCCCCACGGTCCCGGGGCAACTAATGAAAAACTGTTTTTT. This gives the protein CASSPHGPGATNEKLFF.

This clone was detected only once. The V call is TRBV18, the J call TRBJ2-7, with TRBD2 identical over 12 bases. CDR1 KGHSH and CDR2 LQKENI come from the germline V gene. Germline trimming cut 5 bases from V and 2 bases from J; bases unmatched to any gene: 4. CDR3 length: 15 amino acids. The CDR3 DNA is TGTGCCAGCTCATTCGGACTAGCGGGGCCCTACGAGCAGTACTTC. This gives the protein CASSFGLAGPYEQYF. The full variable domain, rest sourced from reference TRBV18 and TRBJ2-7, is NAGVMQNPRHLVRRRGQEARLRCSPMKGHSHVYWYRQLPEEGLKFMVYLQKENIIDESGMPKERFSAEFPKEGPSILRIQQVVRGDSAAYFCASSFGLAGPYEQYFGPGTRLTVT.